This T cell receptor (beta chain) was identified during a study of read filtering for tumor transcriptome and immune sequencing. Whole-study context: Patients were about 17 male and 13 to 15 female, mean age approximately 70 years, range roughly 47 to 85. After DNase treatment, RNA was made into whole-transcriptome libraries. Findings and caveats of the study: Sorted CD138-negative bone marrow cells were not purified T cells.

Molecular barcoded adaptors covering alpha/delta and beta/gamma chains were used on approximately 400 ng RNA. In TCRdb, the reads were re-called with MiXCR into one record per CDR3 protein. Among fewer than 90,000 distinct CDR3 sequences listed, about 12% were seen once. This clonotype was counted at least ten times. What it binds is unknown. This CDR3 region has 13 residues. The germline V gene encodes CDR1 MNHEY and CDR2 SMNVEV (reference sequence). V lost 6 bases, J lost 7 bases, and 16 bases lay in between. This TCR was recovered from a donor aged 40 or over with multiple myeloma. Source material: a population of CD138-negative cells sorted from bone marrow. This chain links TRBV27 with TRBJ2-7; no reliable D call. The CDR3 sequence is CASRRSALGEQYF. The CDR3 bases are TGTGCCAGCAGACGGTCGGCCCTCGGGGAGCAGTACTTC.